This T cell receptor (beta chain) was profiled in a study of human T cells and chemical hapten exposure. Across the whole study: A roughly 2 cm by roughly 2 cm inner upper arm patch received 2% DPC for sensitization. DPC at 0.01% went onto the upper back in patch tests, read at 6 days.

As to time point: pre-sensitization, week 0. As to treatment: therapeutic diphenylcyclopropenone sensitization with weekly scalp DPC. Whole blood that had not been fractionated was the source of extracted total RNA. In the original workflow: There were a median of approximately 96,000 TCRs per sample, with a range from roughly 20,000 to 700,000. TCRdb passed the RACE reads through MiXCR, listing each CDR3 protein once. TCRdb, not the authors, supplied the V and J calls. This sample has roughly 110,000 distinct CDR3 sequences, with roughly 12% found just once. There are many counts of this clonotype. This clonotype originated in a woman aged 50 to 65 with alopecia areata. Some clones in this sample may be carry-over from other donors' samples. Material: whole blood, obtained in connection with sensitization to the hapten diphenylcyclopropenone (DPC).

The CDR3 region has the DNA TGTGCCAGCAGCCTCTTGGGAAACAATGAGCAGTTCTTC. It codes for CASSLLGNNEQFF. The V call is TRBV6-5, the J call TRBJ2-1; D gene unclear. Trimming stripped 6 bases from V and 5 bases from J, with 11 bases between. This CDR3 has 13 residues. The germline V gene has CDR1 MNHEY and CDR2 SVGAGI.